A selection of T cell receptor beta chains follows, all from one sample in a study of glioma-infiltrating T cells. TCRdb passed the multiplex PCR reads through MiXCR, listing each CDR3 protein once. The sample lists 150,000 to 200,000 distinct CDR3 sequences; around 40% were seen once. The specimen was glioma tissue, nonneoplastic brain tissue, or PBMCs (not recorded which). The receptors were gathered from a human donor with low-grade glioma or glioblastoma, undergoing nonglioma brain surgery, or in good health (not recorded which). Each CDR3 is given with its conserved first and last residue. Each record gives: D gene, clone size, V gene, J gene, CDR3 protein, CDR3 DNA. D genes are given only for firm matches. Not all rows give a size; the values are once, few, many and, for expanded clones, a class.

>-|few|TRBV18|TRBJ2-1
CASSPVARELYNEQFF
TGTGCCAGCTCACCAGTCGCGCGGGAACTCTACAATGAGCAGTTCTTC
>-|many|TRBV20-1|TRBJ1-6
CSAKGSGLNSPLHF
TGCAGTGCTAAGGGGAGCGGCTTAAATTCACCCCTCCACTTT
>-|few|TRBV19|TRBJ1-5
CASSIGSAGNQPQHF
TGTGCCAGTAGTATAGGGTCGGCAGGGAATCAGCCCCAGCATTTT
>-|many|TRBV20-1|TRBJ1-5
CSASGQPQHF
TGCAGTGCTAGTGGGCAGCCCCAGCATTTT
>-|many|TRBV7-2|TRBJ2-3
CASSFEDPTDTQYF
TGTGCCAGCAGCTTCGAGGATCCTACAGATACGCAGTATTTT
>TRBD2|-|TRBV5-1|TRBJ2-4
CASSREGRGMDIQYF
TGCGCCAGCAGCCGGGAGGGTCGGGGAATGGACATTCAGTACTTC
>-|-|TRBV20-1|TRBJ1-6
CSARVPSGTQPTGSSLHF
TGCAGTGCTAGAGTTCCCAGCGGGACGCAACCGACAGGTTCATCCCTCCACTTT
>-|-|TRBV5-4|TRBJ2-1
CASSLDSNEQFF
TGTGCCAGCAGCTTGGACAGTAATGAGCAGTTCTTC
>-|-|TRBV3-1|TRBJ2-3
CASSYLRAGTDKQYF
TGTGCCAGCAGCTACCTACGGGCCGGCACAGATAAGCAGTATTTT
>-|-|TRBV7-9|TRBJ1-4
CASSYRTGAGTNEKLFF
TGTGCCAGCAGCTACCGCACCGGGGCCGGCACTAATGAAAAACTGTTTTTT
>TRBD1|-|TRBV27|TRBJ2-3
CASSFNPQGTDKQYF
TGTGCCAGCAGTTTTAATCCACAGGGGACAGATAAGCAGTATTTT
>-|few|TRBV19|TRBJ2-7
CASRGDTTYEQYF
TGTGCCAGTAGAGGGGACACAACCTACGAGCAGTACTTC
>-|few|TRBV18|TRBJ2-5
CASSLTTTQETQYF
TGTGCCAGCTCACTGACGACTACTCAAGAGACCCAGTACTTC
>TRBD2|-|TRBV20-1|TRBJ2-3
CSARTSGRFADTQYF
TGCAGTGCTAGGACTAGCGGGAGGTTCGCAGATACGCAGTATTTT
>-|few|TRBV12-3/TRBV12-4|TRBJ1-5
CASSLLANSNQPQHF
TGTGCCAGCAGTTTACTAGCGAATAGCAATCAGCCCCAGCATTTT
>-|-|TRBV5-4|TRBJ1-1
CASSADWGKVNTEAFF
TGTGCCAGCAGCGCGGACTGGGGGAAGGTGAACACTGAAGCTTTCTTT
>TRBD1|many|TRBV12-5|TRBJ2-1
CASGARDRYNEQFF
TGTGCTAGTGGTGCCCGGGACAGATACAATGAGCAGTTCTTC
>-|-|TRBV7-2|TRBJ2-5
CASSLPPVNTKYF
TGTGCCAGCAGCTTACCCCCTGTGAATACCAAGTACTTC
>-|few|TRBV7-9|TRBJ2-7
CASSQYPYEQYF
TGTGCCAGCAGCCAATACCCCTACGAGCAGTACTTC
>-|once|TRBV12-3/TRBV12-4|TRBJ1-1
CSSSLEGNTEAFF
TGTTCCAGCAGTTTGGAAGGAAACACTGAAGCTTTCTTT
>TRBD1|-|TRBV19|TRBJ2-3
CASSMGTDTKYF
TGTGCCAGTAGTATGGGGACAGATACGAAGTATTTT
>-|many|TRBV28|TRBJ1-5
CASSFPSDLNQPQHF
TGTGCCAGCAGTTTCCCCTCAGACCTCAATCAGCCCCAGCATTTT
>-|many|TRBV2|TRBJ2-6
CASSVGANVLTF
TGTGCCAGCTCTGTTGGGGCCAACGTCCTGACTTTC
>TRBD2|-|TRBV7-9|TRBJ2-1
CASSFSGSKAVEKFF
TGTGCCAGCAGTTTTAGCGGGAGTAAAGCGGTTGAGAAGTTCTTC
>-|-|TRBV27|TRBJ1-5
CASRAVENQPQNF
TGTGCCAGCAGAGCAGTCGAGAATCAGCCCCAGAATTTT
>-|-|TRBV7-9|TRBJ2-5
CASSFQHLETQYF
TGTGCCAGCAGCTTTCAGCACCTGGAGACCCAGTACTTC
>-|few|TRBV12-3/TRBV12-4|TRBJ1-2
CASSFGLGIYTF
TGTGCCAGCAGTTTTGGATTAGGCATCTACACCTTC
>TRBD1|many|TRBV7-9|TRBJ2-1
CASRSGQGYEQFF
TGTGCCAGCAGATCTGGACAGGGGTATGAGCAGTTCTTC
>TRBD2|few|TRBV7-2|TRBJ2-7
CASSPGGTSGYEQYF
TGTGCCAGCAGCCCGGGCGGGACTAGCGGCTACGAGCAGTACTTC
>TRBD1|-|TRBV18|TRBJ2-7
CATSPGGQAYEQYF
TGTGCCACCTCACCCGGCGGACAGGCCTACGAGCAGTACTTC
>TRBD2|-|TRBV4-2|TRBJ2-1
CASNPGLAGNSYNEQFF
TGTGCCAGCAACCCCGGACTAGCGGGAAATTCCTACAATGAGCAGTTCTTC
>-|few|TRBV18|TRBJ2-7
CASSPRRSLAGTDEQYF
TGTGCCAGCTCACCCCGACGTTCTTTGGCGGGCACCGACGAGCAGTACTTC
>-|few|TRBV28|TRBJ2-7
CASTPASDSYEQYF
TGTGCCAGCACCCCGGCCAGCGACTCCTACGAGCAGTACTTC
>-|-|TRBV20-1|TRBJ1-2
CSANGPAYGYTF
TGCAGTGCCAACGGACCGGCATATGGCTACACCTTC
>-|many|TRBV20-1|TRBJ1-1
CSAEVAIGTEAFF
TGCAGTGCTGAGGTGGCAATTGGCACTGAAGCTTTCTTT
>-|-|TRBV29-1|TRBJ2-1
CSVGLDEQFF
TGCAGCGTTGGACTTGATGAGCAGTTCTTC
>-|many|TRBV7-2|TRBJ2-7
CASSLGEIYEQYF
TGTGCCAGCAGCTTAGGGGAGATCTACGAGCAGTACTTC